These T cell receptor beta chains were read from a single sample in a study of T cell responses to AZD1222 COVID-19 vaccine. Assay used: immunoSEQ multiplex PCR; TCRdb lists only in-frame clones, some missing. The data contain approximately 100,000 clones, around 90% of them seen just once; the ten biggest clones take up around 4%. Sequences were derived from peripheral blood, sampled on day 0 of AZD1222 vaccination. These receptors originate from an adult in good health. The CDR3 runs from the conserved cysteine through the conserved F or W. A D gene is named only where the DNA matches it firmly. Some rows have no size entry. The others give once, few or many, or a class for an expanded clone.

CDR3nt,CDR3aa,j_gene,abundance,v_gene,d_gene
TGCGCCAGCTATAGCGGGACAGGGACACCGATTTATGGCTACACCTTC,CASYSGTGTPIYGYTF,TRBJ1-2,-,TRBV5-1,TRBD1
TGTGCCAGCAGAGTAGCGGGGGTATACAATGAGCAGTTCTTC,CASRVAGVYNEQFF,TRBJ2-1,-,TRBV7-2,TRBD2
TGTGCCATCAGTGACCCCAGTGCTTTATCAGATACGCAGTATTTT,CAISDPSALSDTQYF,TRBJ2-3,-,TRBV10-3,-
TGCGCCAGCAGCACGGACAGGGCTAACTATGGCTACACCTTC,CASSTDRANYGYTF,TRBJ1-2,-,TRBV5-1,TRBD1
TGTGCCAGCAACCAGGTAGCGGGGGCGGAGACCCAGTACTTC,CASNQVAGAETQYF,TRBJ2-5,-,TRBV2,TRBD2
TGTGCCAGTAGTATAGATCGACAGGTCTCTGGAAACACCATATATTTT,CASSIDRQVSGNTIYF,TRBJ1-3,-,TRBV19,-
TGTGCCAGCAGCTCCGGGACAGATCAGTTCTTC,CASSSGTDQFF,TRBJ2-1,-,TRBV7-3,TRBD1
TGTGCCAGCAGCCCCAGGGGTAGCGGGCTGAAGCGCTACACAGATACGCAGTATTTT,CASSPRGSGLKRYTDTQYF,TRBJ2-3,once,TRBV7-2,-
TGTGCCACCAGCCCTCCAGGGGGCCGGACCGGGGAGCTGTTTTTT,CATSPPGGRTGELFF,TRBJ2-2,-,TRBV15,TRBD1
TGCGCCAGCAAAACCTCCCGGGACACCACCTACGAGCAGTACTTC,CASKTSRDTTYEQYF,TRBJ2-7,-,TRBV23-1,-
TGCAGTGCTAGTTGGACTTATCAGCCCCAGCATTTT,CSASWTYQPQHF,TRBJ1-5,-,TRBV20-1,-
TGTGCCAGCGGCGACAGGGGGCTCGTAACTGAAGCTTTCTTT,CASGDRGLVTEAFF,TRBJ1-1,-,TRBV6-5,TRBD1
TGTGCCAGCAGCCAACCTGAGGGGGATACGCAGTATTTT,CASSQPEGDTQYF,TRBJ2-3,-,TRBV3-1/TRBV3-2,-
TGTGCCAGCAGCTCTACCGGCCGTGCGAACACTGAAGCTTTCTTT,CASSSTGRANTEAFF,TRBJ1-1,once,TRBV13,-
TGTGCCAGCAGCTCGGGACAGGGAACCACCAACTATGGCTACACCTTC,CASSSGQGTTNYGYTF,TRBJ1-2,few,TRBV5-6,TRBD1
TGCGCCAGCAGCTTAGGGACAGGGAAGGTGAACACTGAAGCTTTCTTT,CASSLGTGKVNTEAFF,TRBJ1-1,once,TRBV5-1,TRBD1
TGTGCCAGCAGTCCTGACAGGGGTTGGGAGACCCAGTACTTC,CASSPDRGWETQYF,TRBJ2-5,-,TRBV2,TRBD1
TGTGCCAGCAGCTTAGCGGGGCCCGGAGAGTACTTC,CASSLAGPGEYF,TRBJ2-7,once,TRBV7-2,-
TGTGCCAGCAGCCGAAGTACAGGGCTGGGTACTGAAGCTTTCTTT,CASSRSTGLGTEAFF,TRBJ1-1,-,TRBV28,-
TGTGCCAGCAGGGGACAGTCCAATCAGCCCCAGCATTTT,CASRGQSNQPQHF,TRBJ1-5,many,TRBV2,TRBD1
TGTGCCAGCAGGGGCAGGGTTAGCTCCTACAATGAGCAGTTCTTC,CASRGRVSSYNEQFF,TRBJ2-1,-,TRBV28,-
TGTGCCACCAGTGATTCTGGGAGGTTAACTTTCTTT,CATSDSGRLTFF,TRBJ1-1,-,TRBV24-1,-
TGTGCCAGCAGCTTCCGCCTCACTAGCGGGGGGTTCTACAATGAGCAGTTCTTC,CASSFRLTSGGFYNEQFF,TRBJ2-1,-,TRBV11-2,TRBD2
TGTGCCACTACCCGGGGGGGGCGAGAGGAAAAACTGTTTTTT,CATTRGGREEKLFF,TRBJ1-4,-,TRBV14,-
TGTGCCAGCAGTCCCGGGACAGTTGGTCGCTATGGCTACACCTTC,CASSPGTVGRYGYTF,TRBJ1-2,-,TRBV6-5,TRBD1
TGTGCCATCAGTGAACGGGGGCAGCAAGAAAAACTGTTTTTT,CAISERGQQEKLFF,TRBJ1-4,-,TRBV10-3,-
TGTGCCAGCAGTTTGGCAGGGGCCACGGAGCTGTTTTTT,CASSLAGATELFF,TRBJ2-2,-,TRBV27,-
TGTGCCACCAGCAGGTCAGGACAGAGCTACGAGCAGTACTTC,CATSRSGQSYEQYF,TRBJ2-7,-,TRBV15,-
TGCGCCAGCAGCTCCTACACTCCAAGCACAGATACGCAGTATTTT,CASSSYTPSTDTQYF,TRBJ2-3,-,TRBV5-1,-
TGTGCCAGCAGCTGGGGAGGGCCCACTGAAGCTTTCTTT,CASSWGGPTEAFF,TRBJ1-1,once,TRBV5-6,-
TGTGCCAGCAGTTCGGGCGTGAACACTGAAGCTTTCTTT,CASSSGVNTEAFF,TRBJ1-1,-,TRBV27,-
TGTGCCAGCAGCCCCCATTTGTACGAGCAGTACTTC,CASSPHLYEQYF,TRBJ2-7,-,TRBV9,-
TGTGCCAGCAGCCCTGGGGGTGGCCGGAGAGCTTTCTTT,CASSPGGGRRAFF,TRBJ1-1,-,TRBV11-3,-
TGTGCCAGCACCCCCTCGATTTCGAGGAGCAGTTCCTATGGCTACACCTTC,CASTPSISRSSSYGYTF,TRBJ1-2,once,TRBV6-2/TRBV6-3,-
TGTGCCAGCAGCAAAGGGGTCCTTTACGTTGGGGGGGCAACTGAAGCTTTCTTT,CASSKGVLYVGGATEAFF,TRBJ1-1,-,TRBV7-9,-
TGTGCCAGCAGCAAAGGGCGGGACGGTGACACCATATATTTT,CASSKGRDGDTIYF,TRBJ1-3,-,TRBV21-1,-
TGTGCCAGCAGTCCGACAGGTACTCGTTCACCCCTCCACTTT,CASSPTGTRSPLHF,TRBJ1-6,-,TRBV27,-
TGTGCCAGCGCCTACTACGGACTAGCGGGGCTCGGTGGGTTCTTC,CASAYYGLAGLGGFF,TRBJ2-1,-,TRBV2,TRBD2
TGTGCCAGCAGCGCGCTAGAGTGGCGCACAGATACGCAGTATTTT,CASSALEWRTDTQYF,TRBJ2-3,once,TRBV14,-
TGTGCCAGCAGCGTAGCGTTCTATGGCTACACCTTC,CASSVAFYGYTF,TRBJ1-2,-,TRBV9,-
TGCAGCGTCGACAAGGGGAACACTGAAGCTTTCTTT,CSVDKGNTEAFF,TRBJ1-1,once,TRBV29-1,-
TGTGCCAGCAGCTTGGAAGGACAGTGGGTCTCCGGGGAGCTGTTTTTT,CASSLEGQWVSGELFF,TRBJ2-2,-,TRBV5-5,-
TGTGCCAGCAGTGAAGTAGCGGGGGGCATAGATACGCAGTATTTT,CASSEVAGGIDTQYF,TRBJ2-3,-,TRBV6-1,TRBD2
TGTGCCAGCAGCTTTGACAGCGAGAATCAGCCCCAGCATTTT,CASSFDSENQPQHF,TRBJ1-5,-,TRBV7-2,-
TGTGCCAGCAGCTTCTCGACTAGTTGGGAGACCCAGTACTTC,CASSFSTSWETQYF,TRBJ2-5,-,TRBV6-2/TRBV6-3,-
TGTGCCAGCAGTGAGGATCCCGCGAGGGCTAACTATGGCTACACCTTC,CASSEDPARANYGYTF,TRBJ1-2,-,TRBV25-1,-
TGTGCCAGCAGCCCCACTAGGAGCTTTACCTACAATGAGCAGTTCTTC,CASSPTRSFTYNEQFF,TRBJ2-1,once,TRBV7-3,-
TGTGCCAGCAGTTCCCTAGGATTCTACACCTTC,CASSSLGFYTF,TRBJ1-2,-,TRBV12-3/TRBV12-4,-
TGTGCCAGCAGCTTAAGAGGGGAGGACACCGGGGAGCTGTTTTTT,CASSLRGEDTGELFF,TRBJ2-2,once,TRBV7-8,-
TGCGCCAGCAGCCGCGGGGGGACCACAGATACGCAGTATTTT,CASSRGGTTDTQYF,TRBJ2-3,once,TRBV5-1,TRBD2
TGTGCCAGCAGTTGGTCAGGGCCCTATGGCTACACCTTC,CASSWSGPYGYTF,TRBJ1-2,-,TRBV6-5,-